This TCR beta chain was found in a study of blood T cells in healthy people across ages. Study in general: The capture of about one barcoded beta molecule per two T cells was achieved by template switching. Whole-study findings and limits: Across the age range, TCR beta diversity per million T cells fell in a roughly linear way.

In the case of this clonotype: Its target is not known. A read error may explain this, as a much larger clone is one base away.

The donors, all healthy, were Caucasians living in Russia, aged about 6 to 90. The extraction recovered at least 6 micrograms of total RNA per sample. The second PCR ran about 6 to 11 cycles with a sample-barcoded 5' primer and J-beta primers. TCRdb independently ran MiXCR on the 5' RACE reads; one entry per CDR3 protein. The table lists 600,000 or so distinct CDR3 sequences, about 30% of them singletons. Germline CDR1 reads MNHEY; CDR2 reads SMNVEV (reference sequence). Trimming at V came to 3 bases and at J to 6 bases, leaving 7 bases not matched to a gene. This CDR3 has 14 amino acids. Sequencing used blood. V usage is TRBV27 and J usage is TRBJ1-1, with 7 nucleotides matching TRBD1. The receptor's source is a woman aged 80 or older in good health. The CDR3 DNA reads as TGTGCCAGCAGTTTGGCGACAGGGAGTTCTGAAGCTTTCTTT. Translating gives CASSLATGSSEAFF.